This TCR beta chain was sequenced during a study of blood T cell repertoires in COVID-19. Looking at the study overall: The United States, Italy and Spain supplied acute and convalescent COVID-19 samples. The analysed material was cDNA or gDNA that came from T cells, B-cell-depleted T cells, or PBMCs.

As processed by the authors: By means of reference gene primer amplification, nucleated cell counts were estimated. The protocol was immunoSEQ multiplex PCR, while the TCRdb copy is restricted to in-frame clones and leaves out a portion. V and J calls and clone size are those listed in that table; D and trimming were worked out from the DNA. The sample holds under 300,000 clones; around 90% are singletons and the top ten take about 6%. The CDR3 totals 15 residues. The germline V gene has CDR1 SEHNR and CDR2 FQNEAQ (reference sequence). V shed 4 bases and J shed 4 bases, with 14 bases lying between them. Assignment of participants to cohorts was predicated upon participant-reported clinical history.

Sequences were obtained from PBMCs or T cells enriched from blood (not recorded which). The V call is TRBV7-9, the J call TRBJ1-5; D not resolved. This TCR was sampled from a woman aged 30 to 39 with acute COVID-19. CDR3 loop: CASSSSEGTNQPQHF. Written as DNA, the CDR3 is TGTGCCAGCAGCTCGAGCGAGGGTACGAATCAGCCCCAGCATTTT.